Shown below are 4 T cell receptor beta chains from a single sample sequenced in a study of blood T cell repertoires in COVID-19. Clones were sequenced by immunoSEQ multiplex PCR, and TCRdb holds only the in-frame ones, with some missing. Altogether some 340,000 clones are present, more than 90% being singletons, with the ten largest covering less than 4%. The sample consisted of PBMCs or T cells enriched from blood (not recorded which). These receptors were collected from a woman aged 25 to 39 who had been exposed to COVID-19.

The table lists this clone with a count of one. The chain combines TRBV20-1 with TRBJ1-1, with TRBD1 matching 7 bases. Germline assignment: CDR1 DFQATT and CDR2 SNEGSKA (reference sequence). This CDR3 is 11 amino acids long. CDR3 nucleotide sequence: TGCAGGGCAGCAGGGGGGACTGAAGCTTTCTTT. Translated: CRAAGGTEAFF.

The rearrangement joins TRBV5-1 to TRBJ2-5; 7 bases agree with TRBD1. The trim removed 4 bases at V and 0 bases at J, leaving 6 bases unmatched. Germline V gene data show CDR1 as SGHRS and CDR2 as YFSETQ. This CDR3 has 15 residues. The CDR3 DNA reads TGCGCCAGCAGCCCAAGGACAGGCTACCAAGAGACCCAGTACTTC. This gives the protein CASSPRTGYQETQYF.

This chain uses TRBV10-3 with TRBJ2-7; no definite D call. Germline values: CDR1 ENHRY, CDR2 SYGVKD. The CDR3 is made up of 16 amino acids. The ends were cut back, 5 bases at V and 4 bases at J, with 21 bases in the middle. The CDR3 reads CAISRQEPPGIYEQYF. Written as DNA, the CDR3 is TGTGCCATCAGTAGGCAGGAACCTCCTGGCATATACGAGCAGTACTTC.

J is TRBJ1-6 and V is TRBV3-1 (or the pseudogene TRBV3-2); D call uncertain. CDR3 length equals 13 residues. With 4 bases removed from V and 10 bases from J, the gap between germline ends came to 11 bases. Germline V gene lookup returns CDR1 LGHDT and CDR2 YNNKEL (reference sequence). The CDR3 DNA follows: TGTGCCAGCAGCCTAGGAGTGGAGTCACCCCTCCACTTT. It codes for CASSLGVESPLHF.